The following is a T cell receptor beta chain sequence with its context. The antigen remains undetermined. With random hexamers, reverse transcription was performed on about 0.5 to 1 ug of RNA. Amplification of TCR beta CDR3 across 54 Vbeta and 13 Jbeta was performed with immunoSEQ multiplex PCR. One entry per CDR3 protein results from TCRdb running MiXCR on the immunoSEQ multiplex PCR reads. The data show over 150,000 distinct CDR3 sequences, about 93% seen once. These data belong to a study of CD8 T cells in Susac syndrome. Study-wide results and caveats: By the study's own acknowledgment, its TCR sequencing and HLA analysis included relatively few individuals.

Germline lookup yields CDR1 SGHRS and CDR2 YFSETQ. This CDR3 contains 15 residues. Trimming removed 4 bases at V and 1 base at J, with 15 bases between. The chain joins TRBV5-1 to TRBJ2-7; D is uncertain. Sequenced sample: CD4+ T cells from PBMCs. The source is a human donor with multiple sclerosis. CDR3 sequence reads: CASSGGPGLSYEQYF. The CDR3 DNA reads as TGCGCCAGCAGCGGTGGCCCGGGCCTATCCTACGAGCAGTACTTC. The full variable domain, with the rest looked up from reference TRBV5-1 and TRBJ2-7, is KAGVTQTPRYLIKTRGQQVTLSCSPISGHRSVSWYQQTPGQGLQFLFEYFSETQRNKGNFPGRFSGRQFSNSRSEMNVSTLELGDSALYLCASSGGPGLSYEQYFGPGTRLTVT.